This T cell receptor beta chain was profiled in a study of regulatory T cells in long-lasting Graves disease. Study-level results: The small sample size may have reduced accuracy.

TCR beta libraries were built with iRepertoire HTBI primers and Arm-PCR of CDR3 regions. TCRdb passed the multiplex PCR reads through MiXCR, listing each CDR3 protein once. The repertoire holds 400,000 to 450,000 distinct CDR3 sequences, with about 15% as singletons. Points on this clonotype: Its target is unknown.

The time point is: newly diagnosed GD, antithyroid drugs for less than 3 months. Making the TCR library involved RNA that had been extracted from PBMCs. EDTA tubes held roughly 9.9 milliliters of peripheral blood from each patient. These data also featured in a second study, about T cells in Graves' hyperthyroidism and ophthalmopathy.

The clonotype originates from a woman in her thirties with Graves disease. The specimen comprised peripheral blood mononuclear cells (PBMCs), sampled at new diagnosis, from a patient treated with antithyroid drugs.

The CDR3 DNA sequence: TGTGCCAGCAGCGCGGCGCCTACAGGGGACTATGGCTACACCTTC. Amino acid sequence: CASSAAPTGDYGYTF. The chain employs TRBV7-8 and TRBJ1-2, with 7 bases aligning to TRBD1. Trimming took 5 bases from V and 3 from J; bases not matched to a gene: 9. This CDR3 has 15 amino acids. CDR1 is SGHVS and CDR2 is FQNEAQ in the germline V gene.